The clone carrying this T cell receptor (beta chain) occurred a few times. Among the patients, aged 18 to 65, hyperthyroidism was newly diagnosed and had lasted under 2 months. Investigators excluded patients with uncontrolled infection, other autoimmune disease, pregnancy or lactation. In germline, CDR1 is SEHNR, CDR2 FQNEAQ (reference sequence). V was pared by 6 bases and J by 4 bases, with 2 bases of the junction left unmatched. This CDR3 has 13 residues. From RNA transcripts, TCR beta CDR3 regions were amplified. HTBI primers were employed in a first-round RT-PCR of the TCR CDR3. TCRdb re-called the multiplex PCR reads with MiXCR, one entry per CDR3 protein. The table lists some 800,000 distinct CDR3 sequences, roughly 37% of them singletons. The record originates from a study of T cells in Graves' hyperthyroidism and ophthalmopathy.

The V and J genes are TRBV7-9 and TRBJ1-4; 7 bases match TRBD1. This receptor was identified in a man between 18 and 29 years old with Graves' hyperthyroidism. The sequenced material came from blood. The chain's CDR3 is CASRDRFNEKLFF. CDR3 DNA sequence: TGTGCCAGCAGGGACAGGTTTAATGAAAAACTGTTTTTT.